This is a list of T cell receptor beta chains from one sample in a study of T cell repertoires in cytomegalovirus infection. Each CDR3 protein is one row after TCRdb ran MiXCR on the reads. Of hundreds of thousands of distinct CDR3 sequences in the sample, approximately 6.7% are singletons; the top ten hold under 7.5%. Sequenced: PBMCs. The receptors come from a human donor in good health (CMV status not recorded). Some clones in this sample may be carry-over from other donors' samples. The CDR3 runs from the conserved cysteine through the conserved F or W. D genes are given only for firm matches. Where a row states a size, it is once, few, many or the class of an expanded clone; other rows omit it.

CDR3aa,CDR3nt,d_gene,v_gene,abundance,j_gene
CASSPDPRVDEQFF,TGTGCCAGCAGCCCAGATCCCAGGGTAGATGAGCAGTTCTTC,NA,TRBV7-9,many,TRBJ2-1
CASSLMGILAKNIQYF,TGTGCCAGCAGTTTAATGGGGATACTAGCCAAAAACATTCAGTACTTC,NA,TRBV28,many,TRBJ2-4
CASSFRHRVPSEKLFF,TGTGCCAGCAGCTTTCGACACCGGGTGCCCTCCGAAAAACTGTTTTTT,NA,TRBV7-2,many,TRBJ1-4
CSARGVSFGEQYF,TGCAGTGCTAGAGGGGTCAGCTTTGGCGAGCAGTACTTC,NA,TRBV20-1,many,TRBJ2-7
CAISDPDSNQPQHF,TGTGCCATCAGTGATCCAGACAGTAATCAGCCCCAGCATTTT,NA,TRBV10-3,few,TRBJ1-5
CASSSLRAAYSNQPQHF,TGTGCCAGCAGTTCCTTGCGGGCAGCCTATAGCAATCAGCCCCAGCATTTT,NA,TRBV6-2/TRBV6-3,few,TRBJ1-5
CASSALGSSYNEQFF,TGTGCCAGCAGTGCACTAGGAAGCTCCTACAATGAGCAGTTCTTC,NA,TRBV2,many,TRBJ2-1
CASSLTGRGEQYF,TGTGCCAGCAGCCTTACAGGGAGGGGCGAGCAGTACTTC,NA,TRBV11-3,many,TRBJ2-7
CSATRSGREETQYF,TGCAGTGCTACCCGAAGCGGGCGGGAGGAGACCCAGTACTTC,TRBD2,TRBV20-1,many,TRBJ2-5
CASSEAGYPGNTIYF,TGTGCCAGCAGCGAAGCAGGGTATCCTGGAAACACCATATATTTT,NA,TRBV9,many,TRBJ1-3
CASTPGASGQETQYF,TGTGCCAGCACTCCCGGTGCTAGCGGCCAAGAGACCCAGTACTTC,TRBD2,TRBV6-5,few,TRBJ2-5
CASSPGPPGQPQHF,TGTGCCAGCAGTCCGGGACCTCCGGGGCAGCCCCAGCATTTT,NA,TRBV27,many,TRBJ1-5
CASSRNVGTLHWQETQYF,TGTGCCAGCAGCCGAAATGTAGGGACACTACATTGGCAAGAGACCCAGTACTTC,NA,TRBV7-2,many,TRBJ2-5
CASSDDAPGQMIGGYTF,TGTGCCAGCAGTGACGACGCACCGGGACAGATGATCGGAGGCTACACCTTC,TRBD1,TRBV25-1,many,TRBJ1-2
CASTRQGMNTEAFF,TGTGCCAGCACGAGACAGGGTATGAACACTGAAGCTTTCTTT,TRBD1,TRBV6-1,many,TRBJ1-1
CASSVRDRGQETQYF,TGTGCCAGCAGCGTCCGGGACAGGGGCCAAGAGACCCAGTACTTC,TRBD1,TRBV3-1,many,TRBJ2-5
CASNPTPDNNEQFF,TGTGCCAGCAATCCTACCCCGGATAACAATGAGCAGTTCTTC,NA,TRBV6-2/TRBV6-3,many,TRBJ2-1
CASSRPGQGLSYEQYF,TGTGCCAGCAGCCGACCGGGACAAGGTCTCTCCTACGAGCAGTACTTC,NA,TRBV7-8,many,TRBJ2-7
CSARDVRSTEAFF,TGCAGTGCTAGAGATGTGAGGAGCACTGAAGCTTTCTTT,NA,TRBV20-1,few,TRBJ1-1
CASSPGQPYDEQYF,TGTGCCAGCAGCCCCGGACAGCCATACGACGAGCAGTACTTC,NA,TRBV7-6,many,TRBJ2-7
CATRRGETQYF,TGTGCCACCAGAAGGGGGGAGACCCAGTACTTC,NA,TRBV15,few,TRBJ2-5
CASSSSGQGTNYEQYF,TGTGCCAGCAGTTCATCCGGACAGGGGACCAACTACGAGCAGTACTTC,TRBD1,TRBV28,many,TRBJ2-7
CSFALGDTQYF,TGCAGCTTTGCCCTAGGAGATACGCAGTATTTT,NA,TRBV29-1,many,TRBJ2-3
CASSFLDPYTGELFF,TGTGCCAGCAGCTTCCTAGACCCTTACACCGGGGAGCTGTTTTTT,NA,TRBV7-8,many,TRBJ2-2
CSPGLASTDTQYF,TGCAGTCCTGGACTAGCGAGCACAGATACGCAGTATTTT,TRBD2,TRBV20-1,many,TRBJ2-3
CSARDQGLSDTQYF,TGCAGTGCTAGAGACCAGGGGCTCTCAGATACGCAGTATTTT,NA,TRBV20-1,many,TRBJ2-3
CASNPSGGASTDTQYF,TGTGCCAGCAACCCCTCGGGGGGGGCGAGCACAGATACGCAGTATTTT,TRBD2,TRBV6-5,many,TRBJ2-3
CASSTPAFNEQFF,TGTGCCAGCAGCACCCCGGCGTTCAATGAGCAGTTCTTC,NA,TRBV28,NA,TRBJ2-1
CASSPLGTGVREQFF,TGTGCCAGCAGCCCACTGGGGACAGGCGTTCGTGAGCAGTTCTTC,TRBD1,TRBV7-6,many,TRBJ2-1
CASSRGGSEQYF,TGTGCCAGCAGCCGAGGGGGAAGTGAGCAGTACTTC,NA,TRBV3-1,once,TRBJ2-7
CASSSGREGAFGEKLFF,TGTGCCAGCAGTTCCGGACGGGAAGGTGCATTCGGTGAAAAACTGTTTTTT,NA,TRBV12-3/TRBV12-4,many,TRBJ1-4
CAWSVRVRETQYF,TGTGCCTGGAGTGTACGAGTCCGGGAGACCCAGTACTTC,NA,TRBV30,many,TRBJ2-5
CSASGGTSTDTQYF,TGCAGTGCTAGTGGGGGGACTAGCACAGATACGCAGTATTTT,NA,TRBV20-1,NA,TRBJ2-3
CASSQSYRLYSYEQYF,TGCGCCAGCAGTCAATCGTACAGGCTATACTCCTACGAGCAGTACTTC,NA,TRBV23-1,many,TRBJ2-7
CASSLGPSGGANEKLFF,TGTGCCAGCAGCTTAGGCCCTTCGGGGGGGGCAAATGAAAAACTGTTTTTT,NA,TRBV7-2,many,TRBJ1-4
CASSLDGQGNVPQHF,TGCGCCAGCAGCTTGGATGGACAGGGCAATGTACCCCAGCATTTT,TRBD1,TRBV5-1,many,TRBJ1-5
CASSIEPGYRGTEAFF,TGTGCCAGTAGTATCGAACCAGGGTATAGAGGGACTGAAGCTTTCTTT,NA,TRBV19,many,TRBJ1-1
CASRIGQSNTEAFF,TGTGCCAGCAGAATCGGGCAGTCGAACACTGAAGCTTTCTTT,NA,TRBV6-1,many,TRBJ1-1
CASRLIDEQFF,TGTGCCAGCAGACTGATAGATGAGCAGTTCTTC,NA,TRBV28,once,TRBJ2-1
CSAPSAGSSEETQYF,TGCAGTGCCCCCTCCGCAGGCTCCTCCGAGGAGACCCAGTACTTC,NA,TRBV20-1,NA,TRBJ2-5
CATSEEDSYHEQYF,TGTGCCACCAGCGAGGAAGACAGCTATCACGAGCAGTACTTC,NA,TRBV15,many,TRBJ2-7
CASSPLGGYNEQFF,TGTGCCAGCAGCCCCCTGGGGGGATACAATGAGCAGTTCTTC,NA,TRBV28,many,TRBJ2-1